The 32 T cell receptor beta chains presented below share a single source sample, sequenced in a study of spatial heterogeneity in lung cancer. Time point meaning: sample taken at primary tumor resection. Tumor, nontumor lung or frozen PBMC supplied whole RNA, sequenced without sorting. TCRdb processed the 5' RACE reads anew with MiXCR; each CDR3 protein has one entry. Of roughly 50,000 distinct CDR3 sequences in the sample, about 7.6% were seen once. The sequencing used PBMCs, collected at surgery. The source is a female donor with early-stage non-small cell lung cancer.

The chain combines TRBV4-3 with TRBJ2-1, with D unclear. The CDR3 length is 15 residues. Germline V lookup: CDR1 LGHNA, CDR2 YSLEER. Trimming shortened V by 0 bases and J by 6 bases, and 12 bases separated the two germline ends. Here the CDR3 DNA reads TGCGCCAGCAGCCAAGATTGGTTAAGTTCCAATGAGCAGTTCTTC. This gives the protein CASSQDWLSSNEQFF.

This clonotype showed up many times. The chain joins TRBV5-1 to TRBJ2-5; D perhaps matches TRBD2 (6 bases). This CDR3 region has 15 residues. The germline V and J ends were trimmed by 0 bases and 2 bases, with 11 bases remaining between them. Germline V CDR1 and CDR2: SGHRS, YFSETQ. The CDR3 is CASSLGGGKQETQYF. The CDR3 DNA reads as TGCGCCAGCAGCTTGGGCGGCGGGAAACAAGAGACCCAGTACTTC.

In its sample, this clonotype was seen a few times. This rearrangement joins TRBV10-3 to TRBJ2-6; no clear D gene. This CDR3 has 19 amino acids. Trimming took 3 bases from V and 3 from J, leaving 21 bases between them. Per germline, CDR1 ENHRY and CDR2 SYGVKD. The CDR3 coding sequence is TGTGCCATCAGTGATCCCGACTTTTGGCTGCTAGTTGGGGCCAACGTCCTGACTTTC. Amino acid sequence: CAISDPDFWLLVGANVLTF.

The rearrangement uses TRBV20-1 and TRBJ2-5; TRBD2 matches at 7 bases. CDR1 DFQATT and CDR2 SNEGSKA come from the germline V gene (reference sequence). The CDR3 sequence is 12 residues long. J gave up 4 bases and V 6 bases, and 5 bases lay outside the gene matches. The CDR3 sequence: CSARGGAETQYF. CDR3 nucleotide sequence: TGCAGTGCGCGCGGGGGAGCAGAGACCCAGTACTTC.

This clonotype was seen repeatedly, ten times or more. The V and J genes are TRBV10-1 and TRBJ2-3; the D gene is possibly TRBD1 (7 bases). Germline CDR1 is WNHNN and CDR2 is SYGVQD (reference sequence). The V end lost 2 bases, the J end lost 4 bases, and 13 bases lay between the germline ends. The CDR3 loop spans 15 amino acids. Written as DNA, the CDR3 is TGCGCCAGCAGTGAGCGCGGGACAGCCTCAGATACGCAGTATTTT. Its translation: CASSERGTASDTQYF.

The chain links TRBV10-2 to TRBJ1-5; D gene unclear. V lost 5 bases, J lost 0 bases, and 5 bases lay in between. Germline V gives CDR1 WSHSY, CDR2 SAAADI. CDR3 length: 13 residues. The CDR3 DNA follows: TGCGCCAGCAGTCTAGCTAGCAATCAGCCCCAGCATTTT. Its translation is CASSLASNQPQHF.

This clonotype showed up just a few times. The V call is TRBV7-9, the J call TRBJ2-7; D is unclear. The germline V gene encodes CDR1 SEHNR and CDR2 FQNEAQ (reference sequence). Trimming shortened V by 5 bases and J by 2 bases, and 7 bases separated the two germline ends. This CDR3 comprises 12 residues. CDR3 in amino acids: CASSTTAYEQYF. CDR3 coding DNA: TGTGCCAGCAGCACGACGGCCTACGAGCAGTACTTC.

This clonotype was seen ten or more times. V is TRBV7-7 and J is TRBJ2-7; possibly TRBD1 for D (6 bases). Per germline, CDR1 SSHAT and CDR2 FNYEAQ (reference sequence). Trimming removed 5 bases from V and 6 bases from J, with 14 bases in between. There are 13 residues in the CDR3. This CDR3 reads CASSTRDTTEQYF. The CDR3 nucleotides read TGTGCCAGCAGCACCCGGGACACCACCGAGCAGTACTTC.

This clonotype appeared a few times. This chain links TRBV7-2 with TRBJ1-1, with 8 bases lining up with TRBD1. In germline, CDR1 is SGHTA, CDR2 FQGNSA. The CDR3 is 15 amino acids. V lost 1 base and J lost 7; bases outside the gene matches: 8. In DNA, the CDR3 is TGTGCCAGCAGCTTAGTTCAGACAGGGGCCGTTGAAGCTTTCTTT. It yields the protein CASSLVQTGAVEAFF.

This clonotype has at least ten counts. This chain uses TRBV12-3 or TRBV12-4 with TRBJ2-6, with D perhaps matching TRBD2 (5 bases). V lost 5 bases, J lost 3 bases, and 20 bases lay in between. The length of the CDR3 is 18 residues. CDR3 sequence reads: CASSLRGRGVYGANVLTF. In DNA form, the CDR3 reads TGTGCCAGCAGTCTCCGAGGACGGGGAGTATATGGGGCCAACGTCCTGACTTTC.

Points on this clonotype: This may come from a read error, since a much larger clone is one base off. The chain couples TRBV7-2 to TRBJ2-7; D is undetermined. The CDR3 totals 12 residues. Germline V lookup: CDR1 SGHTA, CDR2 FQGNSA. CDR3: CASSRSSDEQYF. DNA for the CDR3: TGTGCCAGCAGCCGGAGCTCCGACGAGCAGTACTTC.

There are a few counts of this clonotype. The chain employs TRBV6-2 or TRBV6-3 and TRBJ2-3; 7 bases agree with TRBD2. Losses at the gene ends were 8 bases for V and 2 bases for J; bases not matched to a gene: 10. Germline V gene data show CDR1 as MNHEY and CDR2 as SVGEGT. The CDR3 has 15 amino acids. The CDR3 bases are TGTGCCAGCTATACTTCGAGCGGGGTCACAGATACGCAGTATTTT. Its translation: CASYTSSGVTDTQYF.

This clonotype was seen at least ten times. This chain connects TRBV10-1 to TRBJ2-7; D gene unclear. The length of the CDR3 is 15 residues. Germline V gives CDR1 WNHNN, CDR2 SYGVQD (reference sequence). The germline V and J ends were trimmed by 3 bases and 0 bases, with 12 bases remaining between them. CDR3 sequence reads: CASSERRGFSYEQYF. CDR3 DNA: TGCGCCAGCAGTGAACGTCGAGGATTCTCCTACGAGCAGTACTTC.

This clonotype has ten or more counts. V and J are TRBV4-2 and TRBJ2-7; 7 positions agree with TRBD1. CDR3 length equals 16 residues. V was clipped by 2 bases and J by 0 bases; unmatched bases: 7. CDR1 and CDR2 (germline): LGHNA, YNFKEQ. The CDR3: CASSQSHRGSSYEQYF. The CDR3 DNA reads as TGTGCCAGCAGCCAATCGCACAGGGGTTCCTCCTACGAGCAGTACTTC.

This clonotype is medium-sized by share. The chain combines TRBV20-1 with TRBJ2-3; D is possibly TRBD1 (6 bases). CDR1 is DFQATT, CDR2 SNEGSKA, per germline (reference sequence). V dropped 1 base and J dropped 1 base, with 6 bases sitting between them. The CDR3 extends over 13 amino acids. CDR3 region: CSARGTGTDTQYF. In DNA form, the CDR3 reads TGCAGTGCTAGAGGGACAGGCACAGATACGCAGTATTTT.

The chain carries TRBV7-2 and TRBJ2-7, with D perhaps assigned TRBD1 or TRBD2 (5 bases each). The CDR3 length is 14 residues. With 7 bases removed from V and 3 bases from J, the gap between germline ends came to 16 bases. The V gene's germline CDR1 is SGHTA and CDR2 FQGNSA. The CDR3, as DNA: TGTGCCAGCACTCGGGACCGCAATGACTACGAGCAGTACTTC. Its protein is CASTRDRNDYEQYF.

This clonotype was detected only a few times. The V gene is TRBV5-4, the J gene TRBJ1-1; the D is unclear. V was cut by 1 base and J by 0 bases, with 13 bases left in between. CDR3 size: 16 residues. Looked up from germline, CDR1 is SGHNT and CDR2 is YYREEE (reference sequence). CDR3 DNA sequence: TGTGCCAGCAGCTTGCTAAGGAACGCGATGAACACTGAAGCTTTCTTT. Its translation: CASSLLRNAMNTEAFF.

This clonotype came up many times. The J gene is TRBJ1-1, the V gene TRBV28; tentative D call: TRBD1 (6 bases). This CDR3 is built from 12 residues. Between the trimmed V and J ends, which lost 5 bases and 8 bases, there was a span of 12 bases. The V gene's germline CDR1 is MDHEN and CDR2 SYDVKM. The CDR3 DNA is TGTGCCAGCAGTAGCACAGGGACCGAAGCTTTCTTT. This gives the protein CASSSTGTEAFF.

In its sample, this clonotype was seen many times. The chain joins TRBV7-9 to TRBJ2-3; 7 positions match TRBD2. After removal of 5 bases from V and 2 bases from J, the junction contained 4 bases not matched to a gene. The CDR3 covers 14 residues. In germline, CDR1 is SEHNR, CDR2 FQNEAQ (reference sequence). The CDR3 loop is CASSGEGLTDTQYF. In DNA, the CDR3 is TGTGCCAGCAGCGGGGAGGGACTCACAGATACGCAGTATTTT.

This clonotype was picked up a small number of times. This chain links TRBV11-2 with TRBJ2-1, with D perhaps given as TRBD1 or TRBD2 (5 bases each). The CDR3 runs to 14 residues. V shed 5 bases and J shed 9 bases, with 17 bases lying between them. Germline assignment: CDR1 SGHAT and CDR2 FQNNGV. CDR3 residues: CASSNSRGGGEQFF. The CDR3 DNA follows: TGTGCCAGCAGCAACTCCCGGGGCGGCGGTGAGCAGTTCTTC.

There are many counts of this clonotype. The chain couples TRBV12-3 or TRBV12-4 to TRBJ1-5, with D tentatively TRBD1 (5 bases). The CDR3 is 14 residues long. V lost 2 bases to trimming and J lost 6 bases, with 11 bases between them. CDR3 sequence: CASSLMGGTQPQHF. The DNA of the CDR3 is TGTGCCAGCAGTTTAATGGGGGGGACTCAGCCCCAGCATTTT.

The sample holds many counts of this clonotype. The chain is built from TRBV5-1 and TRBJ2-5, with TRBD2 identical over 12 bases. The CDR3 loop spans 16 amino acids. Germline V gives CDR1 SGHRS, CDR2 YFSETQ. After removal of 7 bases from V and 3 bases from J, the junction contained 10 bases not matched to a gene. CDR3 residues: CASSLTSGGGKETQYF. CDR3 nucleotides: TGCGCCAGCTCCCTGACTAGCGGGGGAGGAAAAGAGACCCAGTACTTC.

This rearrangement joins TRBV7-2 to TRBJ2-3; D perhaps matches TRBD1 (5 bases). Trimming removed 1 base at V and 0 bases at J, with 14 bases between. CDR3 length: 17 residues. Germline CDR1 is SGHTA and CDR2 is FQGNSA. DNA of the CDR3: TGTGCCAGCAGCTTAGGAGCCCGGCAGGGTAGCACAGATACGCAGTATTTT. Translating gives CASSLGARQGSTDTQYF.

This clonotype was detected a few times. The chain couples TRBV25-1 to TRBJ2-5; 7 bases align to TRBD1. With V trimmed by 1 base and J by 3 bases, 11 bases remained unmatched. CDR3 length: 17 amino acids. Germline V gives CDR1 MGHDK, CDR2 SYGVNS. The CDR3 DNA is TGTGCCAGCAGTGAATTCCCCCCACCCACAGGGGAAGAGACCCAGTACTTC. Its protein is CASSEFPPPTGEETQYF.

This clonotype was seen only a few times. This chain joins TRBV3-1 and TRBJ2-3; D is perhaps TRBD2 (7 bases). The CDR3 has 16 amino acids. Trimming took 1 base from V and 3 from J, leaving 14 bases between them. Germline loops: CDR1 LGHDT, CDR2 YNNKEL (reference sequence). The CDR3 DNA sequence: TGTGCCAGCAGCCAAGCGCGCGGGGGCTCAACAGATACGCAGTATTTT. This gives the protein CASSQARGGSTDTQYF.

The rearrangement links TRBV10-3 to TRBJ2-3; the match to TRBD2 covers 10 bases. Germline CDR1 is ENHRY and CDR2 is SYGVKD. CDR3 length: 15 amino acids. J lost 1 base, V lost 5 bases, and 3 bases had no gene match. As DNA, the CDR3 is TGTGCCATCAGTCCTACTAGCGGGGGCACAGATACGCAGTATTTT. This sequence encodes CAISPTSGGTDTQYF.

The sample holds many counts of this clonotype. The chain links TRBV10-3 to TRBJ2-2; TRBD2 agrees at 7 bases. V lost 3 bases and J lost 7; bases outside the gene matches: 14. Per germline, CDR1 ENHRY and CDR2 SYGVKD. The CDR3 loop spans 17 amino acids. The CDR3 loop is CAISDSPSGSRSGELFF. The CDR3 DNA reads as TGTGCCATCAGTGATTCTCCTAGCGGTTCGAGGAGCGGGGAGCTGTTTTTT.

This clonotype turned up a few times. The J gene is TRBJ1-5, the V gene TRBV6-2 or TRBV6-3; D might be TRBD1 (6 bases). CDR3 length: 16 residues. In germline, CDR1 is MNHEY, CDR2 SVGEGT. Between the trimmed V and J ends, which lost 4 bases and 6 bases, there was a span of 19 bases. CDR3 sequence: CASSSIGFGGFQPQHF. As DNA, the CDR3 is TGTGCCAGCAGTTCTATAGGGTTCGGGGGCTTTCAGCCCCAGCATTTT.

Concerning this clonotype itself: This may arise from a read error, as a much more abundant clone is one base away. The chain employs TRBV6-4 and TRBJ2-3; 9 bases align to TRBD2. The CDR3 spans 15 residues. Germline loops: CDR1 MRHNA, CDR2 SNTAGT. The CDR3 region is CASSPGLADTDMQYF. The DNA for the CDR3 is TGTGCCAGCAGTCCGGGACTAGCAGACACAGATATGCAGTATTTT.

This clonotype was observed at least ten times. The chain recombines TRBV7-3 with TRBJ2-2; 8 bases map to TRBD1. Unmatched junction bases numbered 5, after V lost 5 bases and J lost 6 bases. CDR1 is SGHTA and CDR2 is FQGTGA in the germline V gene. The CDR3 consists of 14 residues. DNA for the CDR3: TGTGCCAGCAGCGCATCAGGGGGCCCCGGGGAGCTGTTTTTT. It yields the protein CASSASGGPGELFF.

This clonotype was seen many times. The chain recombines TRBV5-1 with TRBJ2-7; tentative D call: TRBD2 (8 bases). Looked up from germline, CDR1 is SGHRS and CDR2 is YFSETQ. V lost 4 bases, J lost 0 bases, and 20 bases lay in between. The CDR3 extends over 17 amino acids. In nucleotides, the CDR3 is TGCGCCAGCAGCCCTTGGACAGGCGGGGGGTACTCCTACGAGCAGTACTTC. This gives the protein CASSPWTGGGYSYEQYF. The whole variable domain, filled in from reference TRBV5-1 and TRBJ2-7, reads KAGVTQTPRYLIKTRGQQVTLSCSPISGHRSVSWYQQTPGQGLQFLFEYFSETQRNKGNFPGRFSGRQFSNSRSEMNVSTLELGDSALYLCASSPWTGGGYSYEQYFGPGTRLTVT.

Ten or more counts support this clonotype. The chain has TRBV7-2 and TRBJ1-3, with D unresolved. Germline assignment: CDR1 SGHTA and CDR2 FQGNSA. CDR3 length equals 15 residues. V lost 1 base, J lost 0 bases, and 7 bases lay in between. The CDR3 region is CASSLVASSGNTIYF. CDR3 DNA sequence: TGTGCCAGCAGCTTAGTAGCAAGCTCTGGAAACACCATATATTTT.